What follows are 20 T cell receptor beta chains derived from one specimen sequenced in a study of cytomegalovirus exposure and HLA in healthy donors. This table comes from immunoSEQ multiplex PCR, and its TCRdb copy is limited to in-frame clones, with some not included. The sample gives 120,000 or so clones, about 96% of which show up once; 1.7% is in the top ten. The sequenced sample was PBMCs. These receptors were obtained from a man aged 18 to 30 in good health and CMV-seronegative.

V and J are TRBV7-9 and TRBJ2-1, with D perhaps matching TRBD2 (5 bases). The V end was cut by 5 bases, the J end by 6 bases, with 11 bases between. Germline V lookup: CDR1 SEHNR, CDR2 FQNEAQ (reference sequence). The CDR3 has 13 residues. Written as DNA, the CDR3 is TGTGCCAGCAGCCCTAGTAGCGCCAATGAGCAGTTCTTC. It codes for CASSPSSANEQFF.

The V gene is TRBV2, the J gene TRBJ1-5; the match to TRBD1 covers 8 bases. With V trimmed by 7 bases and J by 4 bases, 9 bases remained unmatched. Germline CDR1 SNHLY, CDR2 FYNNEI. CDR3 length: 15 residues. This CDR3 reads CASKRGDRSNQPQHF. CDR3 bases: TGTGCCAGCAAGCGGGGGGACAGGTCAAATCAGCCCCAGCATTTT.

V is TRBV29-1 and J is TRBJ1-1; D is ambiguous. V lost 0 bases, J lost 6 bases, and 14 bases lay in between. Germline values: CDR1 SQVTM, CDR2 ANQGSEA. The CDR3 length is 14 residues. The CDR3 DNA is TGCAGCGTTGAAGATATGGCCGGGTTCGCTGAAGCTTTCTTT. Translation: CSVEDMAGFAEAFF.

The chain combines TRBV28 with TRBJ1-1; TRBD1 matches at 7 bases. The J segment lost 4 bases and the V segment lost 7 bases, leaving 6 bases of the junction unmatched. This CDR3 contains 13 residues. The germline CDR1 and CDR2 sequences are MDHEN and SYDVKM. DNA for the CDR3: TGTGCCAGCACCCCGACAGGGACCACTGAAGCTTTCTTT. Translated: CASTPTGTTEAFF.

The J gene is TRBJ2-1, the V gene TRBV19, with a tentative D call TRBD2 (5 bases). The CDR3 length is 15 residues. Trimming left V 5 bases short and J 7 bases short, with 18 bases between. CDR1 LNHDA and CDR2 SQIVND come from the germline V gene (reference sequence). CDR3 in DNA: TGTGCCAGTAGTTCGGGTCTCCCGAGAGGGAATGAGCAGTTCTTC. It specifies CASSSGLPRGNEQFF.

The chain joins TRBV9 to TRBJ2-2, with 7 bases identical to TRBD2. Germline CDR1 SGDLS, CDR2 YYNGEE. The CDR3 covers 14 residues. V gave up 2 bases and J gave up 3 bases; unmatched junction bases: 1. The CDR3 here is CASSVSGDTGELFF. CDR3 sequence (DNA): TGTGCCAGCAGCGTCAGCGGGGACACCGGGGAGCTGTTTTTT.

The CDR3 DNA is TGTGCCAGCAGCTCTGACAGGGAAAAGAGCACAGATACGCAGTATTTT. Translation: CASSSDREKSTDTQYF. The V call is TRBV11-2, the J call TRBJ2-3; 7 bases fit TRBD1. Losses at the gene ends were 4 bases for V and 0 bases for J; bases not matched to a gene: 7. The germline V gene encodes CDR1 SGHAT and CDR2 FQNNGV. The CDR3 contains 16 residues.

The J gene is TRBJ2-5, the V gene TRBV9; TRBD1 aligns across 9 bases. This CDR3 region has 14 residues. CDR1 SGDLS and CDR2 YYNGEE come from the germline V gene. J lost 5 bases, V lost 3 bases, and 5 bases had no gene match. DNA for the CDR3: TGTGCCAGCAGCGCGGACAGGGGTGGTGAGACCCAGTACTTC. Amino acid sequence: CASSADRGGETQYF.

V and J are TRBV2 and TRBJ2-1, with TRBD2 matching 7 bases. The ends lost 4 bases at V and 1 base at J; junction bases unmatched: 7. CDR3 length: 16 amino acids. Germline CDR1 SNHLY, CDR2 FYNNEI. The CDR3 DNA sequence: TGTGCCAGCAGTGGCCTGACTAGCAGTTCCTACAATGAGCAGTTCTTC. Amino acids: CASSGLTSSSYNEQFF. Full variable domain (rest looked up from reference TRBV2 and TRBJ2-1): EPEVTQTPSHQVTQMGQEVILRCVPISNHLYFYWYRQILGQKVEFLVSFYNNEISEKSEIFDDQFSVERPDGSNFTLKIRSTKLEDSAMYFCASSGLTSSSYNEQFFGPGTRLTVL.

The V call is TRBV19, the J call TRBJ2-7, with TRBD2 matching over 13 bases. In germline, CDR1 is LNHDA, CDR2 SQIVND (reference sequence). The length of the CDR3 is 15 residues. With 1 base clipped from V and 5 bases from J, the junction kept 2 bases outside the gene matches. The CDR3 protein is CASSIGTSGSNEQYF. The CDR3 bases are TGTGCCAGTAGTATAGGGACTAGCGGGAGTAACGAGCAGTACTTC.

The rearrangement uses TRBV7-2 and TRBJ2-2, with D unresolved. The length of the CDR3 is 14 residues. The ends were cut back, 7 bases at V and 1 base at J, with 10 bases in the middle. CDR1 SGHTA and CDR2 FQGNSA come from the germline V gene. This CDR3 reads CASTPHMNTGELFF. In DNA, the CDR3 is TGTGCCAGCACCCCCCACATGAACACCGGGGAGCTGTTTTTT.

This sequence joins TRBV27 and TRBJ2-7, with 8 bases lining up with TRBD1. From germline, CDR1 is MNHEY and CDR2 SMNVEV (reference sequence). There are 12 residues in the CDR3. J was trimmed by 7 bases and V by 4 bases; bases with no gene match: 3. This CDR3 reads CASSSRTGEQYF. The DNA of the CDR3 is TGTGCCAGCAGTTCGAGGACAGGGGAGCAGTACTTC.

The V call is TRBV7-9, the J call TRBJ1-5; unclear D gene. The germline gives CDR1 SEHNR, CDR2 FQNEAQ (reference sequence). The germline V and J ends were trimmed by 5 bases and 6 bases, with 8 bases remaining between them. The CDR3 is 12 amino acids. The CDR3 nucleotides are TGTGCCAGCAGCCCCGGCGGTCAGCCCCAGCATTTT. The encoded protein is CASSPGGQPQHF.

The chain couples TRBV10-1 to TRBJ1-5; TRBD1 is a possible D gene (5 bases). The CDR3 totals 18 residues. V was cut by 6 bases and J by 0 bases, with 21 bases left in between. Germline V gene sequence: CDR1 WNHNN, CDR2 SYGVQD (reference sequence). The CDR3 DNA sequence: TGCGCCAGCAGAATTGGGGGGGTCTCGGCCTATAGCAATCAGCCCCAGCATTTT. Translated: CASRIGGVSAYSNQPQHF.

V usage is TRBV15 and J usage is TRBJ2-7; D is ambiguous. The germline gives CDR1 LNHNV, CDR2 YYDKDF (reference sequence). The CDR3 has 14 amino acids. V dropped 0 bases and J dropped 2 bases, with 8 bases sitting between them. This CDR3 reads CATSRDPGPYEQYF. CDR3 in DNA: TGTGCCACCAGCAGAGATCCTGGCCCCTACGAGCAGTACTTC.

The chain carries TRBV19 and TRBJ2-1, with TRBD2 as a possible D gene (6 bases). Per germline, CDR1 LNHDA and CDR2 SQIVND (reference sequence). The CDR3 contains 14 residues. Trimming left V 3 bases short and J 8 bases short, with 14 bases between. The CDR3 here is CASSMYGGNHEQFF. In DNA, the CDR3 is TGTGCCAGTAGTATGTACGGGGGTAATCATGAGCAGTTCTTC.

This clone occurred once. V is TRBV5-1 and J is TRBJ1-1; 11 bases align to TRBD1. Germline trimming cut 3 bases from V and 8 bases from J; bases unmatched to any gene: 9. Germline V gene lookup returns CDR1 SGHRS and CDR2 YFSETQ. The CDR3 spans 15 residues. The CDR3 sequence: CASSSGTGGFGEAFF. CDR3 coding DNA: TGCGCCAGCAGCTCCGGGACAGGGGGTTTTGGCGAAGCTTTCTTT.

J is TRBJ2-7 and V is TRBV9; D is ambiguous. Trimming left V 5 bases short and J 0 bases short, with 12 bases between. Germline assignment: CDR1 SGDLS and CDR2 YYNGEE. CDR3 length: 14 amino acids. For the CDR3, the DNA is TGTGCCAGCAGTTTAGCCTCCTACTCCTACGAGCAGTACTTC. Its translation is CASSLASYSYEQYF.

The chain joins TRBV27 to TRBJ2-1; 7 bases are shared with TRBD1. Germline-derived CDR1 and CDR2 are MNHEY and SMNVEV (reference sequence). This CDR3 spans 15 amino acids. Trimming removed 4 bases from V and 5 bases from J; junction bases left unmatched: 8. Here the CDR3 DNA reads TGTGCCAGCAGTTGGACAGGAGGCCCGCACAATGAGCAGTTCTTC. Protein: CASSWTGGPHNEQFF.

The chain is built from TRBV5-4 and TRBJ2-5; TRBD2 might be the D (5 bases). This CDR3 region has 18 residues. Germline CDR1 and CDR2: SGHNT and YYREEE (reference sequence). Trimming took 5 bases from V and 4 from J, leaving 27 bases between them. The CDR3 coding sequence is TGTGCCAGCAGGGGTGGCACTAGAGTATCACCCGAGGGAGAGACCCAGTACTTC. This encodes CASRGGTRVSPEGETQYF.